In this sample, the clone carrying this T cell receptor (beta chain) turned up many times. Antigen: not known. The entry originates in a study of early T cells in non-severe SARS-CoV-2 infection. Study at large: It was bulk RNA from unsorted whole blood that was sequenced, and the chains were unpaired.

Findings of the study overall: Database matching using VDJdb favored anti-spike CD8 responses, with private and CD4 specificities left missing.

Individual cDNA molecules were tagged with unique molecular identifiers, the study reported. Using its own MiXCR run on the 5' RACE reads, TCRdb lists one record per CDR3 protein. The repertoire holds 30,000 to 35,000 distinct CDR3 sequences, with approximately 4.2% as singletons. With 1 base clipped from V and 5 bases from J, the junction kept 8 bases outside the gene matches. The CDR3 contains 15 residues. Germline-derived CDR1 and CDR2 are DFQATT and SNEGSKA (reference sequence). The chain joins TRBV20-1 to TRBJ2-5, with TRBD2 identical over 9 bases. The receptor was derived from an adult who was a healthcare worker with PCR-confirmed SARS-CoV-2 infection or an uninfected control (not recorded which). Specimen: whole blood. The CDR3 nucleotides are TGCAGTGCTAGAGGATCAGCGGGGGGTCGGGAGACCCAGTACTTC. Its protein product is CSARGSAGGRETQYF.